This entry features one TCR beta chain sequence. Which antigen it targets is not known. Within one base of it there is no much larger clone, and no base qualities were kept. The data were taken from a study of blood T cell repertoires in COVID-19 (dated by TCRdb to 2018 to 2020). About the full investigation: Samples from collaborators originated in the United States, Italy and Spain and spanned both the acute and convalescent phases of COVID-19. The repertoires were made available in a free public database intended to serve as a resource for research on the immune response to SARS-CoV-2. Where available, HLA class I and class II types were taken from metadata supplied by the sample provider and were not determined by assay-based typing. The samples were drawn from the first 160 participants of the ongoing ImmuneRACE study and from 950 to 1,500 subjects provided by 6 global collaborators. The dataset comprised deeply sampled blood TCRbeta repertoires from subjects exposed to, actively infected with, or recovered from COVID-19. The material from the prospective study consisted of cDNA or gDNA derived from T cells, B-cell-depleted T cells, or PBMCs. Nearly every sample came with metadata listing a de-identified subject ID, COVID-19 status, age in years and sex. What the work shows at the level of the full study, not this receptor alone: Clinical and demographic metadata were provided uncurated, with the amount varying by source and participant.

TCRbeta CDR3 regions were amplified from genomic DNA using the immunoSEQ Assay, a bias-controlled multiplex PCR. As for the authors' bioinformatics: Nucleated cell counts per sample were estimated from amplification of reference gene primers within the assay. Sequence reads were collapsed and filtered to measure the absolute abundance of every unique TCRbeta CDR3 rearrangement. For each sample, productive Simpson clonality was calculated by taking the square root of Simpson's diversity index across productive rearrangements. The clones in this table, taken by TCRdb from immuneACCESS, are in-frame only. Not every clone is retained; where verified, under half of the shortfall comes from an unresolved V gene, and the cause of the rest is unknown. V and J calls and clone size come straight from that table; D and trimming were deduced from the DNA. The sample data list more than 75,000 clones, and more than 75% of these were observed just once. Around 4.7% of the sample is in the top ten clones.

The cysteine opens and the phenylalanine closes a CDR3 of 16 amino acids. Only the CDR3 DNA stays, 48 bases, in frame from base 1. The germline V gene (reference sequence) provides CDR1 SEHNR and CDR2 FQNEAQ. For this chain, trimming is 0 bases at the V end and 5 bases at the J end, and the number of junction bases without a gene match is 2. Collaborating institutions collected whole blood in K2EDTA tubes following their own protocols. Collaborator samples were shipped for TCRbeta analysis as frozen whole blood, isolated PBMCs, or DNA extracted from either sample type. This clonotype was sampled from a woman of 80 years or more with active COVID-19. The chain employs TRBV7-9 and TRBJ2-5, with 14 middle bases fitting TRBD2. The sample consisted of peripheral blood. The DNA sequence is given as TGTGCCAGCAGCTTAGCCGGGACTAGCGGGAGTGAGACCCAGTACTTC. It is translated as CASSLAGTSGSETQYF.